These 5 T cell receptor beta chains originate from one sample sequenced in a study of tumor-infiltrating lymphocytes in localized non-small cell lung cancer. Assay: immunoSEQ multiplex PCR; the TCRdb copy retains only in-frame clones and omits some. Of over 14,000 clones in the sample, approximately 80% are singletons; the top ten hold about a fifth. The sequenced material came from lung tumor tissue. The receptors come from a human donor with non-small cell lung cancer.

V is TRBV28 and J is TRBJ1-5; 7 positions match TRBD1. J lost 1 base, V lost 6 bases, and 3 bases had no gene match. Germline V gene lookup returns CDR1 MDHEN and CDR2 SYDVKM. CDR3 length equals 14 residues. The CDR3: CASSQGGSNQPQHF. The CDR3 region has the DNA TGTGCCAGCAGCCAAGGGGGCAGCAATCAGCCCCAGCATTTT.

The V and J genes are TRBV1 and TRBJ2-7; the table names TRBD1, a call not compared with the DNA. TRBV1 is a pseudogene locus. This CDR3 is 14 amino acids long. The chain's CDR3 is CTSTSDRAPYEQYF. CDR3 coding DNA: TGCACCAGCACCTCGGACAGGGCCCCCTACGAGCAGTACTTC.

The chain links TRBV15 to TRBJ1-4, with TRBD1 identical over 8 bases. The ends lost 6 bases at V and 7 bases at J; junction bases unmatched: 4. The CDR3 length is 13 residues. Germline loops: CDR1 LNHNV, CDR2 YYDKDF (reference sequence). DNA for the CDR3: TGTGCCACCAGTATAGACAGGGGTGAAAAACTGTTTTTT. Translated, it gives CATSIDRGEKLFF. The full variable domain, in which reference TRBV15 and TRBJ1-4 provide the parts outside the CDR3, is DAMVIQNPRYQVTQFGKPVTLSCSQTLNHNVMYWYQQKSSQAPKLLFHYYDKDFNNEADTPDNFQSRRPNTSFCFLDIRSPGLGDTAMYLCATSIDRGEKLFFGSGTQLSVL.

This chain connects TRBV10-2 to TRBJ2-2; no clear D gene. The CDR3 has 15 residues. The germline gives CDR1 WSHSY, CDR2 SAAADI. Trimming took off 2 bases at V and 4 bases at J, with 11 bases between the two ends. The CDR3: CASSEQLMGTGELFF. As DNA, the CDR3 is TGCGCCAGCAGTGAGCAGTTGATGGGCACCGGGGAGCTGTTTTTT.

This chain joins TRBV11-3 and TRBJ1-1; D may be TRBD1 (5 bases). V lost 3 bases, J lost 0 bases, and 8 bases lay in between. CDR3 length equals 14 residues. CDR1 is SGHNT, CDR2 YENEEA, per germline. The CDR3 DNA reads TGTGCCAGCAGCTTCGACAGCATGAACACTGAAGCTTTCTTT. It yields the protein CASSFDSMNTEAFF.